Sequencing of this T cell receptor (beta chain) was carried out in a study of blood T cell repertoires in COVID-19. For the study at large: The United States, Italy and Spain supplied acute and convalescent COVID-19 samples. PBMCs, B-cell-depleted T cells, or T cells were the source of the cDNA or gDNA that made up the material.

The protocol was immunoSEQ multiplex PCR, while the TCRdb copy is restricted to in-frame clones and leaves out a portion. The sample consists of about 90,000 clones, 60% to 80% of them appearing once. This CDR3 is 18 amino acids long. Germline V lookup: CDR1 LNHDA, CDR2 SQIVND (reference sequence). The ends were cut back, 2 bases at V and 0 bases at J, with 19 bases in the middle. This receptor was obtained from a woman older than 75 with acute or convalescent COVID-19. V usage is TRBV19 and J usage is TRBJ1-2; a possible D gene is TRBD1 (6 bases). The sequencing sample was made of peripheral blood. The CDR3 spells CASSISWRRGGANYGYTF. The CDR3 DNA sequence: TGTGCCAGTAGTATAAGCTGGCGCAGGGGAGGGGCTAACTATGGCTACACCTTC.